This TCR beta chain comes out of a study of post-analysis software for immune sequencing data. Looking at the study overall: There were relapsing-remitting, secondary progressive and progressive-relapsing multiple sclerosis among the disease courses included. Overall study results and limits: Those with multiple sclerosis, the patient group, showed significantly lower normalized Chao1 diversity than controls. Co-batched samples clustered tightly together by F measure.

Included in the TCR beta cDNA libraries were unique molecular identifiers. Via MiXCR, TCRdb re-called the PCR reads, giving one row per CDR3 protein. Here the sample spans hundreds of thousands of distinct CDR3 sequences, roughly 29% being singletons. About this clonotype itself: What it recognizes is unknown.

Sequencing was done on a sample of blood. The receptor was isolated from a girl under 18 with multiple sclerosis.

The CDR3 DNA follows: TGTGCCAGCAGTCTTCGACAGGGTTACAATGAGCAGTTCTTC. Translated, it gives CASSLRQGYNEQFF. This chain uses TRBV6-5 with TRBJ2-1; TRBD1 matches at 7 bases. CDR3 length equals 14 residues. Germline V gives CDR1 MNHEY, CDR2 SVGAGI. V gave up 5 bases and J gave up 4 bases; unmatched junction bases: 5.